The text below deals with one T cell receptor (beta chain). Its target is unknown. A multiplex PCR was run with 60 Vbeta primers and 13 Jbeta primers. Assay used: immunoSEQ multiplex PCR; TCRdb lists only in-frame clones, some missing. The sample consists of some 150,000 clones, about 80% of them appearing once. The data stem from a study of cytomegalovirus exposure and HLA in healthy donors. Study findings and constraints: Evidence from a later analysis indicated that most CMV-associated TCR beta chains looked HLA-restricted. Common viral pathogens seemed to be connected with several of the most significant clusters, according to a later analysis. Upon later analysis, TCR association rates were observed to vary by HLA locus, being highest for DRB1 and lowest for HLA-C.

Source material: PBMCs. The receptor's source is a man in his late teens or twenties in good health and CMV-seropositive.

CDR3 nucleotide sequence: TGCGCCAGCAGGGGGGAGCGGGAGTTATACAATGAGCAGTTCTTC. Amino acids: CASRGERELYNEQFF. The rearrangement joins TRBV10-2 to TRBJ2-1; 8 bases align to TRBD2. CDR3 length: 15 amino acids. V lost 6 bases, J lost 4 bases, and 8 bases stayed unmatched. Germline lookup yields CDR1 WSHSY and CDR2 SAAADI.